Listed below are T cell receptor beta chains from one sample, sequenced in a study of human CD8 memory T cell subsets. With the 5' RACE reads reprocessed, TCRdb shows one record per CDR3 protein and no DNA. The sample data list several thousand distinct CDR3 sequences. Input material: CD8+ T cells from PBMCs. These receptors were obtained from a human donor in good health. CDR3s include the opening cysteine and the closing phenylalanine or tryptophan. Fields, in order: CDR3 protein, V gene, J gene, clone size. Where a row states a size, it is once, few, many or the class of an expanded clone; other rows omit it.

CDR3 protein: CASSFEVGNEQFF; V gene: TRBV7-6; J gene: TRBJ2-1; clone size: -
CDR3 protein: CATFRTGGAEQYF; V gene: TRBV27; J gene: TRBJ2-7; clone size: -
CDR3 protein: CASTPAPSGSYEQYF; V gene: TRBV6-6; J gene: TRBJ2-7; clone size: medium-sized
CDR3 protein: CASSVGYREGEQYF; V gene: TRBV9; J gene: TRBJ2-7; clone size: -
CDR3 protein: CSAFRGNYEQYF; V gene: TRBV20-1; J gene: TRBJ2-7; clone size: -
CDR3 protein: CASSAVSGSENIQYF; V gene: TRBV7-9; J gene: TRBJ2-4; clone size: large
CDR3 protein: CATSRELGPAGSSYNEQFF; V gene: TRBV15; J gene: TRBJ2-1; clone size: -
CDR3 protein: CASSYSRQGGDGYTF; V gene: TRBV6-5; J gene: TRBJ1-2; clone size: -
CDR3 protein: CASSSGGGTTFF; V gene: TRBV27; J gene: TRBJ2-1; clone size: -
CDR3 protein: CASTPGLAGGPFSGELFF; V gene: TRBV28; J gene: TRBJ2-2; clone size: -
CDR3 protein: CASSWEETQYF; V gene: TRBV5-4; J gene: TRBJ2-5; clone size: -
CDR3 protein: CSAEDRAGSYEQYF; V gene: TRBV20-1; J gene: TRBJ2-7; clone size: medium-sized
CDR3 protein: CASSSYSPDQPQHF; V gene: TRBV12-3/TRBV12-4; J gene: TRBJ1-5; clone size: -
CDR3 protein: CASTNLDGELFF; V gene: TRBV12-3/TRBV12-4; J gene: TRBJ2-2; clone size: medium-sized
CDR3 protein: CASSRLAGQTQYF; V gene: TRBV5-5; J gene: TRBJ2-5; clone size: -
CDR3 protein: CASTPGVATEAFF; V gene: TRBV7-9; J gene: TRBJ1-1; clone size: large
CDR3 protein: CASSLISSPNAGELFF; V gene: TRBV27; J gene: TRBJ2-2; clone size: -
CDR3 protein: CASSLVQGGPNTEAFF; V gene: TRBV5-1; J gene: TRBJ1-1; clone size: -
CDR3 protein: CASSPPSGSLETQYF; V gene: TRBV14; J gene: TRBJ2-5; clone size: -
CDR3 protein: CASSLGGSVTEAFF; V gene: TRBV7-9; J gene: TRBJ1-1; clone size: -
CDR3 protein: CASSQDMRDDYQETQYF; V gene: TRBV3-1; J gene: TRBJ2-5; clone size: medium-sized
CDR3 protein: CASSIAGGLGEQFF; V gene: TRBV28; J gene: TRBJ2-1; clone size: -
CDR3 protein: CASSLSSRGTEAFF; V gene: TRBV28; J gene: TRBJ1-1; clone size: -
CDR3 protein: CASSPPGRVYEQYF; V gene: TRBV7-9; J gene: TRBJ2-7; clone size: -
CDR3 protein: CASSSLGGRGYDEQYF; V gene: TRBV13; J gene: TRBJ2-7; clone size: -
CDR3 protein: CASSINFGNEQFF; V gene: TRBV27; J gene: TRBJ2-1; clone size: -
CDR3 protein: CSVDERDTTDTQYF; V gene: TRBV29-1; J gene: TRBJ2-3; clone size: medium-sized
CDR3 protein: CSARDQGIGSGNTIYF; V gene: TRBV20-1; J gene: TRBJ1-3; clone size: -
CDR3 protein: CASSLSGGDYNEQFF; V gene: TRBV4-1; J gene: TRBJ2-1; clone size: -
CDR3 protein: CASSKGASYEQYF; V gene: TRBV11-3; J gene: TRBJ2-7; clone size: medium-sized
CDR3 protein: CASSSGSSYNEQFF; V gene: TRBV18; J gene: TRBJ2-1; clone size: -
CDR3 protein: CASSREGTAYTGNTIYF; V gene: TRBV5-4; J gene: TRBJ1-3; clone size: -
CDR3 protein: CSAKGTPLAGGPDTQYF; V gene: TRBV20-1; J gene: TRBJ2-3; clone size: -
CDR3 protein: CMAPVGNTEAFF; V gene: TRBV20-1; J gene: TRBJ1-1; clone size: -
CDR3 protein: CASSRTTTGELFF; V gene: TRBV19; J gene: TRBJ2-2; clone size: -
CDR3 protein: CASSDNRGYGYTF; V gene: TRBV28; J gene: TRBJ1-2; clone size: medium-sized
CDR3 protein: CASSSRGTKNIQYF; V gene: TRBV11-2; J gene: TRBJ2-4; clone size: -
CDR3 protein: CASSPGRGAFYEQYF; V gene: TRBV5-6; J gene: TRBJ2-7; clone size: -
CDR3 protein: CASSTNHYEQYF; V gene: TRBV9; J gene: TRBJ2-7; clone size: -
CDR3 protein: CASTGSWGAAFF; V gene: TRBV6-5; J gene: TRBJ1-1; clone size: medium-sized
CDR3 protein: CASSQGSGELFF; V gene: TRBV12-3/TRBV12-4; J gene: TRBJ2-2; clone size: -
CDR3 protein: CASSSLDAYEETQYF; V gene: TRBV28; J gene: TRBJ2-5; clone size: -
CDR3 protein: CASSSPGTVSYEQYF; V gene: TRBV7-9; J gene: TRBJ2-7; clone size: large
CDR3 protein: CASSFLGGEQPQHF; V gene: TRBV27; J gene: TRBJ1-5; clone size: -
CDR3 protein: CASNPLSSYNEQFF; V gene: TRBV28; J gene: TRBJ2-1; clone size: -
CDR3 protein: CASSPEGGQAVSGNTIYF; V gene: TRBV7-6; J gene: TRBJ1-3; clone size: large
CDR3 protein: CASNMDFQETQYF; V gene: TRBV12-3/TRBV12-4; J gene: TRBJ2-5; clone size: -
CDR3 protein: CASSSPQREGLSQYF; V gene: TRBV28; J gene: TRBJ2-5; clone size: -
CDR3 protein: CASSLVPYNEQFF; V gene: TRBV7-9; J gene: TRBJ2-1; clone size: -
CDR3 protein: CASSYAGEEQFF; V gene: TRBV6-5; J gene: TRBJ2-1; clone size: -
CDR3 protein: CASLAGAIGNTGELFF; V gene: TRBV7-6; J gene: TRBJ2-2; clone size: medium-sized
CDR3 protein: CASSHEAGQVGPGTQYF; V gene: TRBV4-1; J gene: TRBJ2-3; clone size: -
CDR3 protein: CASLDSLQLEQFF; V gene: TRBV12-3/TRBV12-4; J gene: TRBJ2-1; clone size: -
CDR3 protein: CASGVYTEAFF; V gene: TRBV12-3/TRBV12-4; J gene: TRBJ1-1; clone size: large